Below, 23 T cell receptor beta chains from the same sample are listed, as sequenced in a study of control samples from healthy donors and cancer patients. Libraries were prepared by immunoSEQ multiplex PCR; TCRdb keeps only in-frame clonotypes and omits some of them. This table holds 100,000 or so clones, about four fifths found once. Sequenced material: blood. These TCRs come from a woman in her forties or fifties in good health.

The chain uses TRBV9 and TRBJ1-4; D is possibly TRBD1 (5 bases). CDR1 and CDR2 from the germline V gene are SGDLS and YYNGEE. This CDR3 has 14 amino acids. The V gene lost 2 bases and the J gene lost 5 bases, with 10 bases spanning the gap. Here the CDR3 reads CASSVTVQNEKLFF. The CDR3 DNA reads as TGTGCCAGCAGCGTGACAGTACAGAATGAAAAACTGTTTTTT. The complete variable domain, with remaining parts taken from reference TRBV9 and TRBJ1-4, reads DSGVTQTPKHLITATGQRVTLRCSPRSGDLSVYWYQQSLDQGLQFLIQYYNGEERAKGNILERFSAQQFPDLHSELNLSSLELGDSALYFCASSVTVQNEKLFFGSGTQLSVL.

The J gene is TRBJ2-1, the V gene TRBV7-6, with TRBD2 matching over 15 bases. Trimming removed 5 bases from V and 8 bases from J; junction bases left unmatched: 7. This CDR3 contains 16 residues. CDR1 and CDR2 (germline): SGHVS, FNYEAQ. The CDR3 DNA reads TGTGCCAGCAGCCGGACTAGCGGGAGGGTTGTCTATGAGCAGTTCTTC. It encodes CASSRTSGRVVYEQFF. Variable domain in full (rest from reference TRBV7-6 and TRBJ2-1): GAGVSQSPRYKVTKRGQDVALRCDPISGHVSLYWYRQALGQGPEFLTYFNYEAQQDKSGLPNDRFSAERPEGSISTLTIQRTEQRDSAMYRCASSRTSGRVVYEQFFGPGTRLTVL.

This clone was observed once. V usage is TRBV6-5 and J usage is TRBJ1-1; the D gene is possibly TRBD1 (5 bases). CDR1 and CDR2 from the germline V gene are MNHEY and SVGAGI. V was cut by 4 bases and J by 10 bases, with 13 bases left in between. The CDR3 covers 12 residues. The CDR3 region is CASSLGVSVAFF. The DNA of the CDR3 is TGTGCCAGCAGTTTAGGGGTTTCGGTAGCTTTCTTT.

The rearrangement joins TRBV14 to TRBJ1-4; D ambiguous. CDR1 and CDR2 (germline): SGHDN, FVKESK. The ends were cut back, 6 bases at V and 3 bases at J, with 8 bases in the middle. The CDR3 totals 13 residues. The DNA of the CDR3 is TGTGCCAGCAGTGCCGGGCCTAATGAAAAACTGTTTTTT. Its translation is CASSAGPNEKLFF.

This clone was detected a few times. This CDR3 is CASSPLNLGDTQYF. The CDR3 nucleotides read TGTGCCAGCAGCCCACTTAACCTGGGAGATACGCAGTATTTT. The V and J genes are TRBV27 and TRBJ2-3; D remains unclear. V lost 6 bases to trimming and J lost 5 bases, with 15 bases between them. The CDR3 has 14 amino acids. Per germline, CDR1 MNHEY and CDR2 SMNVEV (reference sequence).

The genes are TRBV19 and TRBJ1-2; the D is unclear. Deletions cut 11 bases from V and 4 bases from J, with 14 bases between. Germline V CDR1 and CDR2: LNHDA, SQIVND (reference sequence). The CDR3 has 12 residues. The CDR3 loop reads CAGKDESYGYTF. The CDR3 region has the DNA TGTGCCGGAAAGGACGAGTCCTATGGCTACACCTTC. Together with reference TRBV19 and TRBJ1-2, the CDR3 gives the full variable domain: DGGITQSPKYLFRKEGQNVTLSCEQNLNHDAMYWYRQDPGQGLRLIYYSQIVNDFQKGDIAEGYSVSREKKESFPLTVTSAQKNPTAFYLCAGKDESYGYTFGSGTRLTVV.

This rearrangement joins TRBV12-5 to TRBJ2-6; 8 nucleotides agree with TRBD1. V shed 3 bases and J 2 bases; nucleotides not matched to a gene: 9. Germline V gene lookup returns CDR1 LGHNT and CDR2 FRNRAP. This CDR3 comprises 18 residues. Here the CDR3 reads CASGFRTGLNTGANVLTF. The DNA of the CDR3 is TGTGCTAGTGGTTTTCGGACAGGGCTTAACACTGGGGCCAACGTCCTGACTTTC.

The rearrangement uses TRBV9 and TRBJ2-3; 10 nucleotides agree with TRBD2. V trimming: 2 bases; J trimming: 1 base; junction bases outside the gene matches: 10. CDR1 and CDR2 from the germline V gene are SGDLS and YYNGEE. This CDR3 is built from 18 residues. CDR3 loop: CASSVPSSGSQRTDTQYF. The CDR3 nucleotides are TGTGCCAGCAGCGTCCCCTCTAGCGGGAGCCAACGCACAGATACGCAGTATTTT.

The chain has TRBV7-2 and TRBJ2-1, with 7 bases that match TRBD2. Germline loops: CDR1 SGHTA, CDR2 FQGNSA. Trimming took 3 bases from V and 2 from J; bases not matched to a gene: 7. The CDR3 is 16 residues long. CDR3 nucleotide sequence: TGTGCCAGCAGCTTTAGGGCGGGAGAACCCTACAATGAGCAGTTCTTC. Translating it yields CASSFRAGEPYNEQFF. Full variable domain (outside the CDR3, taken from reference TRBV7-2 and TRBJ2-1): GAGVSQSPSNKVTEKGKDVELRCDPISGHTALYWYRQSLGQGLEFLIYFQGNSAPDKSGLPSDRFSAERTGGSVSTLTIQRTQQEDSAVYLCASSFRAGEPYNEQFFGPGTRLTVL.

This rearrangement joins TRBV12-3 or TRBV12-4 to TRBJ1-3; unclear D gene. Trimming shortened V by 6 bases and J by 0 bases, and 6 bases separated the two germline ends. This CDR3 has 13 amino acids. CDR3 region: CASSRPSGNTIYF. The CDR3 DNA reads as TGTGCCAGCAGCCGGCCCTCTGGAAACACCATATATTTT.

V usage is TRBV5-6 and J usage is TRBJ1-6; TRBD1 aligns across 9 bases. The germline V gene has CDR1 SGHDT and CDR2 YYEEEE. This CDR3 contains 17 residues. The V and J ends lost 4 bases and 10 bases, in that order; junction bases with no gene match: 15. For the CDR3, the DNA is TGTGCCAGCAGCCGGGGGACAGGGTCTGTAATTGGATCACCCCTCCACTTT. The encoded protein is CASSRGTGSVIGSPLHF.

The chain employs TRBV5-4 and TRBJ2-7; the match to TRBD2 covers 9 bases. CDR3 length: 14 residues. Germline-derived CDR1 and CDR2 are SGHNT and YYREEE (reference sequence). Unmatched junction bases numbered 6, after V lost 4 bases and J lost 4 bases. This CDR3 reads CASSPGLARYEQYF. DNA of the CDR3: TGTGCCAGCAGCCCCGGACTAGCGCGTTACGAGCAGTACTTC.

The chain recombines TRBV11-3 with TRBJ1-6; possible D gene TRBD1, 5 bases. The CDR3 loop spans 14 amino acids. Looked up from germline, CDR1 is SGHNT and CDR2 is YENEEA. V gave up 2 bases and J gave up 7 bases, with 9 bases separating them. The CDR3 nucleotides are TGTGCCAGCAGCTTATCAGGGACCAATTCACCCCTCCACTTT. Its protein is CASSLSGTNSPLHF.

This rearrangement joins TRBV7-8 to TRBJ2-7; perhaps D is TRBD1 or TRBD2 (5 bases each). The CDR3 extends over 12 amino acids. Germline V gene data show CDR1 as SGHVS and CDR2 as FQNEAQ. V was pared by 1 base and J by 9 bases, with 10 bases between. This chain's CDR3 is CASSLGSRGQYF. The DNA for the CDR3 is TGTGCCAGCAGCTTAGGATCGAGGGGGCAGTACTTC.

The DNA of the CDR3 is TGTGCCAGCAGCCCTTCTAGCGGGGAAGAGACCCAGTACTTC. Residues: CASSPSSGEETQYF. This chain joins TRBV13 and TRBJ2-5; 9 bases line up with TRBD2. CDR3 length: 14 amino acids. V was pared by 5 bases and J by 3 bases, with 4 bases of the junction left unmatched. Germline V gene sequence: CDR1 PRHDT, CDR2 FYEKMQ (reference sequence). Supplemented by reference TRBV13 and TRBJ2-5, the full variable domain reads AAGVIQSPRHLIKEKRETATLKCYPIPRHDTVYWYQQGPGQDPQFLISFYEKMQSDKGSIPDRFSAQQFSDYHSELNMSSLELGDSALYFCASSPSSGEETQYFGPGTRLLVL.

This clone has more than one count but fewer than ten. The gene calls are TRBV5-4 and TRBJ2-7; D is possibly TRBD1 (6 bases). Between the trimmed V and J ends, which lost 5 bases and 3 bases, there was a span of 18 bases. This CDR3 has 15 amino acids. Per the germline V gene, CDR1 is SGHNT and CDR2 is YYREEE (reference sequence). In DNA form, the CDR3 reads TGTGCCAGCAGACACGACCGGGACACGTTCTACGAGCAGTACTTC. It specifies CASRHDRDTFYEQYF.

The CDR3 sequence: CASSIRGPGDQPQHF. The DNA of the CDR3 is TGTGCCAGTAGTATCAGGGGCCCCGGGGATCAGCCCCAGCATTTT. This rearrangement joins TRBV19 to TRBJ1-5; D is perhaps TRBD1 (6 bases). The CDR3 spans 15 residues. V gave up 3 bases and J gave up 5 bases, with 14 bases separating them. Germline CDR1 LNHDA, CDR2 SQIVND (reference sequence).

The V gene is TRBV30, the J gene TRBJ1-6; D remains ambiguous. Germline CDR1 GTSNPN, CDR2 SVGIG (reference sequence). V lost 5 bases and J lost 7, with 9 bases in between. CDR3 length: 12 residues. The CDR3 bases are TGTGCCTGGTCAAGGAGGAATTCACCCCTCCACTTT. This encodes CAWSRRNSPLHF.

The V call is TRBV6-5, the J call TRBJ2-5, with 7 bases lining up with TRBD1. CDR3 length: 14 amino acids. Germline V lookup: CDR1 MNHEY, CDR2 SVGAGI. With V trimmed by 5 bases and J by 0 bases, 3 bases remained unmatched. The CDR3: CASSRDRDQETQYF. In DNA, the CDR3 is TGTGCCAGCAGTAGAGACAGGGACCAAGAGACCCAGTACTTC.

V is TRBV29-1 and J is TRBJ2-7; D uncertain. CDR3 length: 13 residues. Germline CDR1 SQVTM, CDR2 ANQGSEA. V lost 4 bases, J lost 2 bases, and 12 bases lay in between. This CDR3 reads CSVVRYGAYEQYF. CDR3 DNA: TGCAGCGTTGTAAGGTACGGAGCCTACGAGCAGTACTTC.

V gene TRBV25-1 combines with J gene TRBJ2-3; D may match TRBD1 or TRBD2 (5 bases each). CDR3 size: 14 residues. The germline V and J ends were trimmed by 5 bases and 3 bases, with 12 bases remaining between them. Germline V gene data show CDR1 as MGHDK and CDR2 as SYGVNS. Here the CDR3 reads CASSIWDVTDTQYF. CDR3 coding DNA: TGTGCCAGCAGTATCTGGGACGTTACAGATACGCAGTATTTT.

The J gene is TRBJ1-1, the V gene TRBV28; no clear D gene. The CDR3 covers 14 residues. From germline, CDR1 is MDHEN and CDR2 SYDVKM. Deletions cut 2 bases from V and 5 bases from J, with 12 bases between. The CDR3 region has the DNA TGTGCCAGCAGTTTAACTCGGTCGGGGACTGAAGCTTTCTTT. Its protein is CASSLTRSGTEAFF.

This chain joins TRBV5-1 and TRBJ1-1, with D possibly matching TRBD1 (5 bases). The CDR3 is made up of 13 amino acids. Germline V gives CDR1 SGHRS, CDR2 YFSETQ. Trimming removed 4 bases at V and 4 bases at J, with 11 bases between. In nucleotides, the CDR3 is TGCGCCAGCAGCCAGGGACTGAGCACTGAAGCTTTCTTT. Translated, it gives CASSQGLSTEAFF. The whole variable domain, remainder taken from reference TRBV5-1 and TRBJ1-1, is KAGVTQTPRYLIKTRGQQVTLSCSPISGHRSVSWYQQTPGQGLQFLFEYFSETQRNKGNFPGRFSGRQFSNSRSEMNVSTLELGDSALYLCASSQGLSTEAFFGQGTRLTVV.